The 30 T cell receptor beta chains presented below share a single source sample, sequenced in a study of vaccination and CD4 T cells after COVID-19. TCRdb re-analysed the PCR reads in MiXCR, keeping a single row per CDR3 protein. Among about 20,000 distinct CDR3 sequences listed, about 62% were seen once. The starting material was CD4+ T cells from blood, obtained before SARS-CoV-2 vaccination. The receptors were gathered from a human donor who had recovered from COVID-19.

The chain links TRBV10-3 to TRBJ1-6; 9 nucleotides match TRBD1. Germline CDR1 reads ENHRY; CDR2 reads SYGVKD. CDR3 size: 14 residues. The trim removed 5 bases at V and 9 bases at J, leaving 5 bases unmatched. CDR3 residues: CAISIQGATSPLHF. The CDR3 region has the DNA TGTGCCATCAGTATACAGGGGGCTACTTCACCCCTCCACTTT.

This clonotype has only a few counts. This sequence joins TRBV20-1 and TRBJ1-6; maybe TRBD1 (6 bases). V lost 6 bases and J lost 3, with 9 bases in between. Germline V lookup: CDR1 DFQATT, CDR2 SNEGSKA (reference sequence). The CDR3 sequence is 13 residues long. For the CDR3, the DNA is TGCAGTGCAAAGGGACACTATAATTCACCCCTCCACTTT. Its translation is CSAKGHYNSPLHF.

The chain carries TRBV10-3 and TRBJ2-3; TRBD2 agrees at 8 bases. The CDR3 is made up of 16 amino acids. V shed 7 bases, J shed 0 bases, and the junction held 9 bases outside the gene matches. Germline CDR1 reads ENHRY; CDR2 reads SYGVKD. The CDR3 nucleotides are TGTGCCATCAATCCTTCGGGGACTAGTAGCACAGATACGCAGTATTTT. Its protein product is CAINPSGTSSTDTQYF.

Turning to this clonotype: One end of the junction is discordant with germline, which a read error may explain. The chain recombines TRBV5-5 with TRBJ1-2; D is undetermined. This CDR3 is 14 amino acids long. From germline, CDR1 is SGHKS and CDR2 YYEKEE (reference sequence). DNA for the CDR3: TGTGCCAGCAGGTTGGACCTAGGGATTTATGGCTACACCTTC. This translates into CASRLDLGIYGYTF.

V is TRBV20-1 and J is TRBJ2-7; TRBD1 agrees at 7 bases. V lost 1 base, J lost 0 bases, and 6 bases stayed unmatched. Germline lookup yields CDR1 DFQATT and CDR2 SNEGSKA (reference sequence). This CDR3 region has 15 residues. CDR3 residues: CSARAQTGSSYEQYF. In DNA, the CDR3 is TGCAGTGCTAGAGCTCAGACAGGGAGCTCCTACGAGCAGTACTTC.

The gene calls are TRBV6-1 and TRBJ2-7; 13 positions agree with TRBD2. Germline CDR1 MNHNS, CDR2 SASEGT. The CDR3 consists of 16 residues. V lost 4 bases, J lost 4 bases, and 7 bases stayed unmatched. The CDR3 DNA is TGTGCCAGCAGTGGACGGACTAGCGGGAGAATATACGAGCAGTACTTC. This codes for CASSGRTSGRIYEQYF.

The table lists this clonotype with a few counts. This chain links TRBV20-1 with TRBJ1-1; D possibly corresponds to TRBD1 (5 bases). The CDR3 length is 13 residues. Looked up from germline, CDR1 is DFQATT and CDR2 is SNEGSKA (reference sequence). V was pared by 6 bases and J by 1 base, with 12 bases between. The CDR3: CSAVDNRNTEAFF. DNA for the CDR3: TGCAGTGCCGTGGACAATAGGAACACTGAAGCTTTCTTT.

This clonotype was seen a single time. The rearrangement links TRBV20-1 to TRBJ2-3; D unclear. The CDR3 consists of 15 residues. Trimming removed 3 bases at V and 0 bases at J, with 13 bases between. In germline, CDR1 is DFQATT, CDR2 SNEGSKA (reference sequence). CDR3 region: CSASSLKSSTDTQYF. In DNA form, the CDR3 reads TGCAGTGCTAGTTCCTTAAAGTCTAGCACAGATACGCAGTATTTT.

This chain uses TRBV20-1 with TRBJ2-3; D may match TRBD1 or TRBD2 (5 bases each). V was shortened by 4 bases and J by 4 bases, with 21 bases between the two germline ends. Germline CDR1 DFQATT, CDR2 SNEGSKA (reference sequence). The CDR3 is 16 amino acids. The CDR3 DNA is TGCAGTGCTATTGGGGCCCGGGACCCTAGCTCAGATACGCAGTATTTT. Translated, it gives CSAIGARDPSSDTQYF.

V gene TRBV18 combines with J gene TRBJ1-2; 8 nucleotides line up with TRBD1. V was clipped by 3 bases and J by 7 bases; unmatched bases: 7. The CDR3 is made up of 14 amino acids. Germline lookup yields CDR1 KGHSH and CDR2 LQKENI. The CDR3 region has the DNA TGTGCCAGCTCACCCGGACAGGGTGTCGGTGGCTACACCTTC. It specifies CASSPGQGVGGYTF.

The chain carries TRBV20-1 and TRBJ1-1, with 9 bases aligning to TRBD1. The V gene's germline CDR1 is DFQATT and CDR2 SNEGSKA (reference sequence). V trimming: 6 bases; J trimming: 4 bases; junction bases outside the gene matches: 3. The CDR3 consists of 12 residues. CDR3 residues: CSAGQGSTEAFF. The CDR3 DNA sequence: TGCAGTGCCGGACAGGGGTCCACTGAAGCTTTCTTT.

V usage is TRBV20-1 and J usage is TRBJ2-1, with D possibly matching TRBD2 (6 bases). V gave up 3 bases and J gave up 3 bases, with 12 bases separating them. The CDR3 is 14 amino acids. Germline lookup yields CDR1 DFQATT and CDR2 SNEGSKA (reference sequence). The CDR3 sequence: CSARSSEGYNEQFF. The CDR3 DNA reads TGCAGTGCTAGGTCTAGCGAGGGCTACAATGAGCAGTTCTTC.

This clonotype was observed a handful of times. The J gene is TRBJ2-1, the V gene TRBV6-2 or TRBV6-3, with 11 bases matching TRBD2. The CDR3 extends over 17 amino acids. The trim removed 7 bases at V and 1 base at J, leaving 9 bases unmatched. Germline CDR1 and CDR2: MNHEY and SVGEGT. CDR3 nucleotide sequence: TGTGCCAGCACTCACAGGCTAGCGGGAGGATCCTACAATGAGCAGTTCTTC. Encoded protein: CASTHRLAGGSYNEQFF.

V and J are TRBV27 and TRBJ2-1, with TRBD1 identical over 9 bases. The ends lost 5 bases at V and 4 bases at J; junction bases unmatched: 6. Germline CDR1 reads MNHEY; CDR2 reads SMNVEV (reference sequence). The CDR3 runs 15 residues. Here the CDR3 reads CASSIQGAGYNEQFF. The CDR3, as DNA: TGTGCCAGCAGTATACAGGGGGCCGGGTACAATGAGCAGTTCTTC.

The rearrangement uses TRBV20-1 and TRBJ2-7; a possible D gene is TRBD2 (6 bases). This CDR3 is built from 15 residues. V dropped 1 base and J dropped 2 bases, with 15 bases sitting between them. CDR1 is DFQATT and CDR2 is SNEGSKA in the germline V gene (reference sequence). The CDR3, as DNA: TGCAGTGCTAGAGGCCTCGCGGGGTGGGCCTACGAGCAGTACTTC. Encoded protein: CSARGLAGWAYEQYF.

The genes are TRBV30 and TRBJ1-5, with 7 bases identical to TRBD1. Germline V gene data show CDR1 as GTSNPN and CDR2 as SVGIG (reference sequence). This CDR3 contains 15 residues. The trim removed 1 base at V and 1 base at J, leaving 4 bases unmatched. CDR3 sequence: CAWSGGGGSNQPQHF. The CDR3 coding sequence is TGTGCCTGGAGTGGAGGGGGCGGGAGCAATCAGCCCCAGCATTTT.

This chain joins TRBV20-1 and TRBJ2-7, with D uncertain. The CDR3 is 13 amino acids. Germline V gene sequence: CDR1 DFQATT, CDR2 SNEGSKA (reference sequence). Trimming stripped 3 bases from V and 6 bases from J, with 15 bases between. This CDR3 reads CSASNGIPLEQYF. CDR3 bases: TGCAGTGCTAGTAATGGGATCCCTCTCGAGCAGTACTTC.

The genes are TRBV12-3 or TRBV12-4 and TRBJ2-2, with D perhaps TRBD1 (5 bases). Trimming shortened V by 3 bases and J by 6 bases, and 14 bases separated the two germline ends. CDR3 length: 15 residues. CDR3 residues: CASSFRQGGSGELFF. CDR3 in DNA: TGTGCCAGCAGTTTTAGGCAGGGTGGGTCCGGGGAGCTGTTTTTT.

This clonotype was counted once. This chain joins TRBV20-1 and TRBJ2-4, with TRBD1 matching 8 bases. The CDR3 runs 16 residues. Germline V gene lookup returns CDR1 DFQATT and CDR2 SNEGSKA (reference sequence). V lost 5 bases to trimming and J lost 0 bases; unmatched junction nucleotides: 9. CDR3 sequence: CSAGKQGDGAKNIQYF. The DNA for the CDR3 is TGCAGTGCTGGGAAACAGGGGGACGGAGCCAAAAACATTCAGTACTTC.

The rearrangement joins TRBV19 to TRBJ1-1; possibly TRBD1 for D (5 bases). The length of the CDR3 is 14 residues. V lost 4 bases and J lost 1, with 10 bases in between. Germline lookup yields CDR1 LNHDA and CDR2 SQIVND (reference sequence). Here the CDR3 DNA reads TGTGCCAGTAGTACCTCCGACAGGAACACTGAAGCTTTCTTT. It codes for CASSTSDRNTEAFF.

The chain couples TRBV20-1 to TRBJ2-2; TRBD2 matches 9 bases. The germline V gene encodes CDR1 DFQATT and CDR2 SNEGSKA (reference sequence). J was trimmed by 0 bases and V by 5 bases; bases with no gene match: 4. The length of the CDR3 is 15 residues. The DNA of the CDR3 is TGCAGTGCTTTACGGACTAGCGCGAACACCGGGGAGCTGTTTTTT. Translating gives CSALRTSANTGELFF.

This rearrangement joins TRBV7-6 to TRBJ2-1; 10 bases fit TRBD2. Germline CDR1 SGHVS, CDR2 FNYEAQ. CDR3 size: 15 residues. Trimming at V came to 3 bases and at J to 4 bases, leaving 3 bases not matched to a gene. The CDR3 sequence: CASSLRTSGYNEQFF. In DNA, the CDR3 is TGTGCCAGCAGCTTGCGGACTAGCGGATACAATGAGCAGTTCTTC.

This clonotype was seen a handful of times. The chain uses TRBV20-1 and TRBJ2-7; D not resolved. The V gene lost 5 bases and the J gene lost 3 bases, with 8 bases spanning the gap. This CDR3 contains 11 residues. The germline gives CDR1 DFQATT, CDR2 SNEGSKA (reference sequence). This CDR3 is CSAAPGYEQYF. The DNA for the CDR3 is TGCAGTGCTGCTCCGGGCTACGAGCAGTACTTC.

This clonotype was detected a few times. This sequence joins TRBV29-1 and TRBJ1-5; TRBD1 agrees at 8 bases. The CDR3 loop spans 14 amino acids. V lost 5 bases and J lost 3; bases outside the gene matches: 6. Germline assignment: CDR1 SQVTM and CDR2 ANQGSEA. The DNA of the CDR3 is TGCAGCGTTCGGACAGGGAGGAACAATCAGCCCCAGCATTTT. It codes for CSVRTGRNNQPQHF.

This rearrangement joins TRBV4-3 to TRBJ1-5, with no clear D. The V gene lost 2 bases and the J gene lost 6 bases, with 8 bases spanning the gap. Germline V CDR1 and CDR2: LGHNA, YSLEER. The CDR3 loop spans 13 amino acids. CDR3 DNA: TGCGCCAGCAGCCAATCTACAGTTCAGCCCCAGCATTTT. Residues: CASSQSTVQPQHF.

In this sample, this clonotype turned up a few times. V gene TRBV20-1 combines with J gene TRBJ1-5; TRBD1 matches at 9 bases. This CDR3 region has 15 residues. Germline-derived CDR1 and CDR2 are DFQATT and SNEGSKA (reference sequence). The V segment lost 3 bases and the J segment 6 bases; nucleotides outside the gene matches: 9. CDR3 loop: CSARETGGWGQPQHF. CDR3 DNA: TGCAGTGCTAGGGAAACAGGGGGCTGGGGTCAGCCCCAGCATTTT.

This chain connects TRBV6-2 or TRBV6-3 to TRBJ1-2, with TRBD1 matching over 8 bases. The CDR3 runs 14 residues. Germline V gives CDR1 MNHEY, CDR2 SVGEGT. Unmatched junction bases numbered 5, after V lost 2 bases and J lost 6 bases. The CDR3 is CASSYQTGANGYTF. The DNA for the CDR3 is TGTGCCAGCAGTTACCAGACAGGGGCCAATGGCTACACCTTC.

The chain employs TRBV7-2 and TRBJ2-4, with 10 positions matching TRBD1. The length of the CDR3 is 15 residues. Germline trimming cut 5 bases from V and 7 bases from J; bases unmatched to any gene: 8. Per the germline V gene, CDR1 is SGHTA and CDR2 is FQGNSA. The CDR3: CASSPRDRGHNIQYF. The CDR3 nucleotides read TGTGCCAGCAGCCCCAGGGACAGGGGTCATAACATTCAGTACTTC.

The V and J genes are TRBV19 and TRBJ1-5, with TRBD1 identical over 8 bases. Looked up from germline, CDR1 is LNHDA and CDR2 is SQIVND (reference sequence). J lost 5 bases, V lost 5 bases, and 11 bases had no gene match. The CDR3 is made up of 16 amino acids. The CDR3 loop is CASSPPFQGADQPQHF. DNA of the CDR3: TGTGCCAGTAGTCCTCCCTTTCAGGGGGCGGATCAGCCCCAGCATTTT.

This chain joins TRBV20-1 and TRBJ1-5; TRBD1 matches 7 bases. V shed 6 bases and J 3 bases; nucleotides not matched to a gene: 8. Germline V gives CDR1 DFQATT, CDR2 SNEGSKA (reference sequence). This CDR3 contains 14 residues. CDR3 in amino acids: CSATTGTDNQPQHF. CDR3 sequence (DNA): TGCAGTGCAACCACCGGGACAGACAATCAGCCCCAGCATTTT.